What follows are 21 T cell receptor beta chains derived from one specimen sequenced in a study of shared clonotypes between healthy human individuals. Generated by immunoSEQ multiplex PCR, the TCRdb table keeps only in-frame clones and is missing some. The sample lists roughly 2,500,000 clones, approximately 93% seen once, with roughly 0.36% in the top ten. The sequenced material came from naive CD4+ T cells from PBMCs. Subset noted: CD45RA+ positively selected. All receptors come from a man between 18 and 35 years old in good health. Some clones in this sample may be carry-over from other donors' samples.

A word on this clone: This specimen includes other DNA sequences encoding the same CDR3. This sequence joins TRBV5-1 and TRBJ2-5; D is unclear. The germline V gene encodes CDR1 SGHRS and CDR2 YFSETQ. This CDR3 is 14 amino acids long. V lost 1 base, J lost 1 base, and 8 bases lay in between. The CDR3 reads CASSLFLVQETQYF. CDR3 in DNA: TGCGCCAGCAGCTTGTTCCTTGTCCAAGAGACCCAGTACTTC. Variable domain in full (rest from reference TRBV5-1 and TRBJ2-5): KAGVTQTPRYLIKTRGQQVTLSCSPISGHRSVSWYQQTPGQGLQFLFEYFSETQRNKGNFPGRFSGRQFSNSRSEMNVSTLELGDSALYLCASSLFLVQETQYFGPGTRLLVL.

The chain combines TRBV5-1 with TRBJ2-3; 7 nucleotides line up with TRBD1. Germline CDR1 reads SGHRS; CDR2 reads YFSETQ. The V segment lost 4 bases and the J segment 1 base; nucleotides outside the gene matches: 12. The CDR3 has 17 residues. Here the CDR3 reads CASSRPVGGQGTDTQYF. The CDR3 bases are TGCGCCAGCAGCCGCCCAGTCGGAGGACAGGGCACAGATACGCAGTATTTT.

The chain recombines TRBV21-1 with TRBJ2-7; the tabulated D call, TRBD1, remains unverified against the DNA. TRBV21-1 is given as a pseudogene. This CDR3 is 12 amino acids long. The CDR3 DNA is TGTGCCAGCACCACCAGGGGTCCCGAGCAGTACTTC. It yields the protein CASTTRGPEQYF.

The chain couples TRBV7-9 to TRBJ1-1, with D uncertain. CDR3 length: 13 residues. Per the germline V gene, CDR1 is SEHNR and CDR2 is FQNEAQ (reference sequence). V was pared by 2 bases and J by 4 bases, with 8 bases between. In DNA form, the CDR3 reads TGTGCCAGCAGCTTAAGTCCAGGCACTGAAGCTTTCTTT. Protein product: CASSLSPGTEAFF. Supplemented by reference TRBV7-9 and TRBJ1-1, the full variable domain reads DTGVSQNPRHKITKRGQNVTFRCDPISEHNRLYWYRQTLGQGPEFLTYFQNEAQLEKSRLLSDRFSAERPKGSFSTLEIQRTEQGDSAMYLCASSLSPGTEAFFGQGTRLTVV.

The genes are TRBV5-1 and TRBJ1-2; 10 nucleotides match TRBD1. CDR3 size: 13 residues. Germline CDR1 and CDR2: SGHRS and YFSETQ. V was clipped by 4 bases and J by 8 bases; unmatched bases: 5. The CDR3 region has the DNA TGCGCCAGCAGCGAGGGACAGGGGATGGGCTACACCTTC. Its translation: CASSEGQGMGYTF.

The gene calls are TRBV10-3 and TRBJ2-7, with D possibly matching TRBD2 (5 bases). Trimming shortened V by 4 bases and J by 1 base, and 23 bases separated the two germline ends. CDR3 length equals 18 residues. The germline V gene encodes CDR1 ENHRY and CDR2 SYGVKD. The CDR3 region is CAISVGWTGRFSSYEQYF. DNA of the CDR3: TGTGCCATCAGTGTTGGGTGGACGGGAAGATTCTCATCCTACGAGCAGTACTTC.

V usage is TRBV19 and J usage is TRBJ1-1; a possible D gene is TRBD1 (6 bases). This CDR3 comprises 15 residues. In germline, CDR1 is LNHDA, CDR2 SQIVND (reference sequence). With 5 bases removed from V and 3 bases from J, the gap between germline ends came to 16 bases. Here the CDR3 DNA reads TGTGCCAGTAGTCCAGGGGACCTAAGCCACACTGAAGCTTTCTTT. It codes for CASSPGDLSHTEAFF.

This clone has only one observation. The rearrangement joins TRBV9 to TRBJ1-3; D remains unclear. This CDR3 comprises 16 residues. V lost 0 bases and J lost 2, with 12 bases in between. Germline V gives CDR1 SGDLS, CDR2 YYNGEE. CDR3 sequence: CASSVEGPDAGNTIYF. The DNA for the CDR3 is TGTGCCAGCAGCGTAGAGGGCCCCGACGCTGGAAACACCATATATTTT.

The rearrangement uses TRBV28 and TRBJ2-7; no clear D gene. Germline assignment: CDR1 MDHEN and CDR2 SYDVKM. This CDR3 is built from 15 residues. Trimming removed 1 base from V and 3 bases from J, with 13 bases in between. The chain's CDR3 is CASSLSVTPYYEQYF. The CDR3 DNA sequence: TGTGCCAGCAGTTTATCGGTGACACCTTACTACGAGCAGTACTTC.

V and J are TRBV18 and TRBJ1-3; weak D call: TRBD1 (6 bases). V was shortened by 6 bases and J by 0 bases, with 15 bases between the two germline ends. The CDR3 extends over 16 amino acids. Germline-derived CDR1 and CDR2 are KGHSH and LQKENI. The CDR3 reads CASSEGQGLSGNTIYF. The CDR3 bases are TGTGCCAGCTCCGAAGGGCAGGGGCTCTCTGGAAACACCATATATTTT.

The chain joins TRBV27 to TRBJ2-7; D is ambiguous. This CDR3 is 14 amino acids long. In germline, CDR1 is MNHEY, CDR2 SMNVEV (reference sequence). The V and J ends lost 3 bases and 2 bases respectively, with 11 bases between them. The CDR3 protein is CASSFRPLTYEQYF. For the CDR3, the DNA is TGTGCCAGCAGTTTCCGCCCCCTAACCTACGAGCAGTACTTC.

Worth noting for this clone: One junction end does not reproduce the germline sequence, and a read error may be involved. The chain carries TRBV5-1 and TRBJ2-7; no firm D call. This CDR3 has 15 amino acids. CDR1 is SGHRS and CDR2 is YFSETQ in the germline V gene. CDR3 DNA sequence: TGTGCCAGCAGCTCCCACGGTACAAACTCCTACGAGCAGTACTTC. This translates into CASSSHGTNSYEQYF.

The chain uses TRBV10-1 and TRBJ2-1; a possible D gene is TRBD2 (6 bases). Trimming stripped 4 bases from V and 7 bases from J, with 14 bases between. Germline V gene lookup returns CDR1 WNHNN and CDR2 SYGVQD (reference sequence). The CDR3 sequence is 14 residues long. The chain's CDR3 is CASSVEGRGNEQFF. CDR3 nucleotides: TGCGCCAGCAGTGTTGAGGGTCGGGGGAATGAGCAGTTCTTC.

This chain links TRBV30 with TRBJ1-2; no clear D. The CDR3 has 12 amino acids. Trimming left V 0 bases short and J 7 bases short, with 9 bases between. Germline V gives CDR1 GTSNPN, CDR2 SVGIG (reference sequence). CDR3 sequence reads: CAWSVRAVGYTF. The CDR3 DNA reads TGTGCCTGGAGTGTAAGAGCAGTTGGCTACACCTTC. The full variable domain, with the rest looked up from reference TRBV30 and TRBJ1-2, is SQTIHQWPATLVQPVGSPLSLECTVEGTSNPNLYWYRQAAGRGLQLLFYSVGIGQISSEVPQNLSASRPQDRQFILSSKKLLLSDSGFYLCAWSVRAVGYTFGSGTRLTVV.

V and J are TRBV2 and TRBJ2-5, with a weak D call TRBD1 (6 bases). Trimming left V 11 bases short and J 5 bases short, with 15 bases between. Germline CDR1 SNHLY, CDR2 FYNNEI. This CDR3 comprises 12 residues. The CDR3 here is CAGNRAGETQYF. In DNA, the CDR3 is TGTGCCGGGAACAGGGCCGGCGAGACCCAGTACTTC.

The chain combines TRBV7-9 with TRBJ2-1; D is unclear. Germline CDR1 SEHNR, CDR2 FQNEAQ (reference sequence). The CDR3 runs 14 residues. Trimming left V 3 bases short and J 4 bases short, with 10 bases between. This CDR3 reads CASSFDPSYNEQFF. The CDR3 DNA is TGTGCCAGCAGCTTCGATCCCTCTTACAATGAGCAGTTCTTC.

The chain has TRBV7-3 and TRBJ1-1; D is unresolved. The CDR3 totals 15 residues. Trimming pared 2 bases from V and 1 base from J, leaving 11 bases between. Per germline, CDR1 SGHTA and CDR2 FQGTGA. CDR3 nucleotides: TGTGCCAGCAGCTTATATGGGGTCCAGAACACTGAAGCTTTCTTT. This encodes CASSLYGVQNTEAFF.

The chain is built from TRBV7-9 and TRBJ1-2, with D maybe TRBD1 (6 bases). V dropped 3 bases and J dropped 2 bases, with 10 bases sitting between them. CDR1 and CDR2 (germline): SEHNR, FQNEAQ (reference sequence). The CDR3 contains 14 residues. Written as DNA, the CDR3 is TGTGCCAGCAGCTTCAGGACAGAAAACTATGGCTACACCTTC. Its translation: CASSFRTENYGYTF.

A few counts support this clone. The chain has TRBV10-1 and TRBJ2-2; 8 nucleotides match TRBD2. Germline trimming cut 1 base from V and 6 bases from J; bases unmatched to any gene: 1. Germline CDR1 WNHNN, CDR2 SYGVQD (reference sequence). The CDR3 totals 14 residues. This CDR3 reads CASSELREAGELFF. As DNA, the CDR3 is TGCGCCAGCAGTGAGTTGCGGGAGGCCGGGGAGCTGTTTTTT.

This chain links TRBV7-3 with TRBJ2-1; 7 nucleotides align to TRBD2. V lost 5 bases to trimming and J lost 5 bases; unmatched junction nucleotides: 6. Germline CDR1 SGHTA, CDR2 FQGTGA. CDR3 length equals 14 residues. Here the CDR3 DNA reads TGTGCCAGCAGCACCGGGACTATACACAATGAGCAGTTCTTC. Translation: CASSTGTIHNEQFF.

The CDR3 loop reads CASSVAGWNEQFF. The CDR3 nucleotides read TGTGCCAGCAGCGTAGCGGGATGGAATGAGCAGTTCTTC. This sequence joins TRBV9 and TRBJ2-1, with D possibly TRBD2 on 5 matching bases. Germline V CDR1 and CDR2: SGDLS, YYNGEE. V was clipped by 0 bases and J by 7 bases, with 8 bases between them. This CDR3 contains 13 residues. Full variable domain (rest looked up from reference TRBV9 and TRBJ2-1): DSGVTQTPKHLITATGQRVTLRCSPRSGDLSVYWYQQSLDQGLQFLIQYYNGEERAKGNILERFSAQQFPDLHSELNLSSLELGDSALYFCASSVAGWNEQFFGPGTRLTVL.